This is a list of T cell receptor beta chains from one sample in a study of blood T cells in healthy people across ages. TCRdb re-called the 5' RACE reads through MiXCR, storing one row per CDR3 protein. Among approximately 1.5 million distinct CDR3 sequences listed, roughly a third were seen once. The sample comprised blood. The receptors derive from a woman between 25 and 40 years old in good health. Both conserved end residues are part of each CDR3. The D gene is left open where the match is weak. Clone size appears in some rows only: once, few, many, or a class for an expanded clone.

j_call,v_call,clone_size,d_call,cdr3_aa,cdr3_nt
TRBJ2-1,TRBV20-1,many,TRBD2,CSAGGGGGGALHDEQFF,TGCAGTGCTGGGGGTGGTGGCGGGGGGGCACTTCACGATGAGCAGTTCTTC
TRBJ2-7,TRBV7-7,few,.,CASSSNWGSSYEQYF,TGTGCCAGCAGCTCGAATTGGGGGAGCTCCTACGAGCAGTACTTC
TRBJ2-7,TRBV9,few,.,CANSARQEPYEQYF,TGTGCCAACAGCGCCCGACAGGAACCCTACGAGCAGTACTTC
TRBJ2-4,TRBV20-1,few,.,CSAGTEQNIQYF,TGCAGTGCCGGGACGGAGCAAAACATTCAGTACTTC
TRBJ1-2,TRBV20-1,few,TRBD1,CSARQGVSNYGYTF,TGCAGTGCTAGGCAGGGGGTATCTAACTATGGCTACACCTTC
TRBJ2-3,TRBV2,many,TRBD2,CASSANGLAGTDTQYF,TGTGCCAGCAGTGCAAATGGACTAGCGGGGACAGATACGCAGTATTTT
TRBJ1-2,TRBV6-4,few,.,CASSDSNNRHYGYTF,TGTGCCAGCAGTGACTCGAATAACAGACACTATGGCTACACCTTC
TRBJ1-5,TRBV27,.,.,CASSSVGVTQPQHF,TGTGCCAGCAGCTCTGTAGGGGTAACTCAGCCCCAGCATTTT
TRBJ2-7,TRBV11-2,few,.,CASSLGTVADSYEQYF,TGTGCCAGCAGCTTAGGTACAGTAGCGGACTCCTACGAGCAGTACTTC
TRBJ1-2,TRBV20-1,once,.,CSASPDRSYGYTF,TGCAGTGCTTCCCCCGACAGGAGCTATGGCTACACCTTC
TRBJ2-3,TRBV28,.,.,CASRGQRVVVRDTQYF,TGTGCCAGCAGGGGCCAAAGGGTGGTGGTGAGAGATACGCAGTATTTT
TRBJ1-2,TRBV20-1,few,TRBD1,CSARASGQEVYGYTF,TGCAGTGCTAGAGCTTCGGGACAGGAGGTGTATGGCTACACCTTC
TRBJ2-3,TRBV4-2,.,.,CASSQWPGGTDTQYF,TGTGCCAGCAGCCAATGGCCCGGCGGTACAGATACGCAGTATTTT
TRBJ2-7,TRBV30,.,.,CAWGLGEQYF,TGTGCCTGGGGCCTCGGGGAGCAGTACTTC
TRBJ2-3,TRBV20-1,few,.,CSAFSGRERTDTQYF,TGCAGTGCCTTCTCGGGCAGGGAACGGACAGATACGCAGTATTTT
TRBJ2-1,TRBV6-5,few,TRBD1,CASSYSRTGNEQFF,TGTGCCAGCAGTTACTCCCGGACAGGGAATGAGCAGTTCTTC
TRBJ2-1,TRBV19,few,TRBD2,CASSYLRASGGSYNEQFF,TGTGCCAGTAGTTATCTTAGGGCTAGCGGGGGGTCCTACAATGAGCAGTTCTTC
TRBJ2-3,TRBV9,few,.,CASSGTWGTQYF,TGTGCCAGCAGCGGGACCTGGGGTACGCAGTATTTT
TRBJ1-6,TRBV4-1,.,.,CASSQGRGDNSPLHF,TGCGCCAGCAGCCAAGGTAGAGGGGATAATTCACCCCTCCACTTT
TRBJ2-3,TRBV20-1,few,TRBD1,CSAGTGDRTTDTQYF,TGCAGTGCTGGGACAGGGGACCGAACCACAGATACGCAGTATTTT
TRBJ2-7,TRBV7-9,few,TRBD2,CASRAQLAGEQYF,TGTGCCAGCAGGGCCCAACTAGCGGGAGAGCAGTACTTC
TRBJ2-2,TRBV9,.,TRBD2,CASSVGRERIGELFF,TGTGCCAGCAGCGTAGGGCGGGAGCGCATCGGGGAGCTGTTTTTT
TRBJ2-2,TRBV30,.,TRBD2,CAWRGLASGELFF,TGTGCCTGGAGGGGACTAGCTTCCGGGGAGCTGTTTTTT
TRBJ2-3,TRBV20-1,few,TRBD1,CSANQGELFADTQYF,TGCAGTGCCAACCAGGGGGAATTGTTCGCGGATACGCAGTATTTT
TRBJ2-1,TRBV6-5,.,TRBD2,CASSYGSGGAAEQFF,TGTGCCAGCAGTTACGGTAGCGGGGGGGCGGCTGAGCAGTTCTTC
TRBJ2-1,TRBV28,.,.,CATFKGAGYNEQFF,TGTGCCACCTTTAAAGGGGCTGGATACAATGAGCAGTTCTTC
TRBJ2-7,TRBV3-1,few,.,CASSHRPLSEYEQYF,TGTGCCAGCAGCCATAGGCCCTTATCAGAGTACGAGCAGTACTTC
TRBJ2-7,TRBV12-3/TRBV12-4,.,.,CASSLRARSYEQYF,TGTGCCAGCAGTTTGAGGGCCCGTTCCTACGAGCAGTACTTC
TRBJ1-1,TRBV9,.,.,CASSEGGGRKDTEAFF,TGTGCCAGCAGCGAGGGGGGGGGGCGCAAGGACACTGAAGCTTTCTTT
TRBJ1-4,TRBV7-6,.,.,CASSSFSNRVNEKRFF,TGTGCCAGCAGCTCATTTTCTAATAGGGTTAATGAAAAACGGTTTTTT
TRBJ2-3,TRBV4-1,.,.,CASSQPAVPLMDTQYF,TGCGCCAGCAGCCAACCAGCGGTCCCTTTAATGGATACGCAGTATTTT
TRBJ1-1,TRBV30,.,.,CAWREGNTEAFF,TGTGCCTGGAGGGAAGGGAACACTGAAGCTTTCTTT
TRBJ2-2,TRBV11-2,.,TRBD2,CASSPQAGGLVGELFF,TGTGCCAGCAGCCCCCAAGCGGGGGGGCTGGTCGGGGAGCTGTTTTTT
TRBJ1-2,TRBV6-6,few,TRBD1,CASSYQTGGVGYTF,TGTGCCAGCAGTTACCAGACAGGGGGCGTGGGCTACACCTTC
TRBJ2-1,TRBV19,once,TRBD2,CASSIPLAGIREQFF,TGTGCCAGTAGTATTCCCCTAGCGGGTATTCGAGAGCAGTTCTTC
TRBJ2-2,TRBV5-1,.,.,CASSPGRTQGFEELFF,TGCGCCAGCAGCCCGGGACGGACGCAGGGTTTCGAGGAGCTGTTTTTT
TRBJ2-5,TRBV20-1,few,.,CSASWAGAETQYF,TGCAGTGCTAGCTGGGCGGGGGCTGAGACCCAGTACTTC
TRBJ1-2,TRBV9,.,.,CASSSGTSRTYGYTF,TGTGCCAGCAGCTCAGGGACATCCAGGACTTATGGCTACACCTTC
TRBJ2-5,TRBV20-1,.,.,CSAIQGKDYGQYF,TGCAGTGCTATCCAAGGAAAGGACTACGGGCAGTACTTC
TRBJ2-1,TRBV9,.,TRBD2,CASSPVASGSHEQFF,TGTGCCAGCTCCCCCGTGGCTAGCGGGAGCCATGAGCAGTTCTTC
TRBJ2-1,TRBV20-1,many,.,CSARGHSSYNEQFF,TGCAGTGCTAGAGGACATAGCTCCTACAATGAGCAGTTCTTC
TRBJ2-6,TRBV5-1,.,.,CASSLGGSAGTNVLTF,TGCGCCAGCAGCTTGGGTGGGAGCGCTGGGACCAACGTCCTGACTTTC